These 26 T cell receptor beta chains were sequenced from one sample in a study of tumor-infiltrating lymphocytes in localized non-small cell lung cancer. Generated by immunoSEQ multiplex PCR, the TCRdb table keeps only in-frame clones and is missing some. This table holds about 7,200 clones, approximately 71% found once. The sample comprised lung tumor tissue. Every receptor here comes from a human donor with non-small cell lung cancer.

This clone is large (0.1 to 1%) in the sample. CDR3 sequence (DNA): TGTGCCAGCAGACAACAGGGATCTGGAAACACCATATATTTT. Its translation: CASRQQGSGNTIYF. The chain carries TRBV2 and TRBJ1-3; possible D gene TRBD1, 6 bases. V dropped 6 bases and J dropped 1 base, with 10 bases sitting between them. CDR1 and CDR2 (germline): SNHLY, FYNNEI. CDR3 length equals 14 residues.

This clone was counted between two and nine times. CDR3 sequence reads: CASSFSAGGEQYF. The DNA of the CDR3 is TGTGCCAGCAGTTTCTCGGCGGGCGGCGAGCAGTACTTC. The chain combines TRBV6-5 with TRBJ2-7; a possible D gene is TRBD2 (5 bases). The CDR3 spans 13 residues. Per germline, CDR1 MNHEY and CDR2 SVGAGI. V was trimmed by 4 bases and J by 6 bases, leaving 13 bases between them.

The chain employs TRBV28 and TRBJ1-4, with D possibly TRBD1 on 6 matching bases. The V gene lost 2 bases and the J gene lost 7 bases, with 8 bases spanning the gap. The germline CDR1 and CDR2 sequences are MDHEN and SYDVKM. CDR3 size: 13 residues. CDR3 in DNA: TGTGCCAGCAGTTTAACAGGGACTGAAAAACTGTTTTTT. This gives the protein CASSLTGTEKLFF.

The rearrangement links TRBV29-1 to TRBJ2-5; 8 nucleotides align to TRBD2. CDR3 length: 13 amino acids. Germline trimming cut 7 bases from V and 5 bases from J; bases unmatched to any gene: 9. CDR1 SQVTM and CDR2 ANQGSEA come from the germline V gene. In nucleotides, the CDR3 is TGCAGCGGAAAGGCGGGCGGGGGGGAGACCCAGTACTTC. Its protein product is CSGKAGGGETQYF.

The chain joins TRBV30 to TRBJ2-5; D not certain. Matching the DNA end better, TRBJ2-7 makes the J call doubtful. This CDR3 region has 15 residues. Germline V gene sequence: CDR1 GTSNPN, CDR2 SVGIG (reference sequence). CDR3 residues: CAWSLGGPSTYEQYF. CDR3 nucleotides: TGTGCCTGGAGTCTGGGCGGTCCGAGCACCTACGAGCAGTACTTC.

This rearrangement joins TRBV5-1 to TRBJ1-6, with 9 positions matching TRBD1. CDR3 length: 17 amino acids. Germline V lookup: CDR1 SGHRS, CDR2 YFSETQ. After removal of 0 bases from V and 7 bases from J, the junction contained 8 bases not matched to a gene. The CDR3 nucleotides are TGCGCCAGCAGCTTGGTTTGGGACAGGGAGGCAAATTCACCCCTCCACTTT. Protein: CASSLVWDREANSPLHF.

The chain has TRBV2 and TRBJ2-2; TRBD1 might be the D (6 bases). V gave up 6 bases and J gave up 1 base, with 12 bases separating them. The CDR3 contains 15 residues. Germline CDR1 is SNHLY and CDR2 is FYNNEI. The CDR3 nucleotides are TGTGCCAGCAGGCCGGGGACACTGAACACCGGGGAGCTGTTTTTT. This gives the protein CASRPGTLNTGELFF.

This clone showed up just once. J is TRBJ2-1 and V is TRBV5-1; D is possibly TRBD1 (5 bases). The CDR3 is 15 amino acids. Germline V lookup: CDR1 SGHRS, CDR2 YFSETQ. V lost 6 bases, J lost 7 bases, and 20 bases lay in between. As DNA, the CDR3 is TGCGCCAGCACCCACGAAGGTGGGGCAGGAAATGAGCAGTTCTTC. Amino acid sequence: CASTHEGGAGNEQFF.

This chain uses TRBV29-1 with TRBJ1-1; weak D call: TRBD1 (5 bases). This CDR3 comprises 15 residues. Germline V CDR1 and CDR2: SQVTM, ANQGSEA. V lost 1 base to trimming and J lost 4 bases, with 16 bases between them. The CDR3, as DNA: TGCAGCGTTGAAGTCTTCGGGACCAAGGGCACTGAAGCTTTCTTT. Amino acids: CSVEVFGTKGTEAFF.

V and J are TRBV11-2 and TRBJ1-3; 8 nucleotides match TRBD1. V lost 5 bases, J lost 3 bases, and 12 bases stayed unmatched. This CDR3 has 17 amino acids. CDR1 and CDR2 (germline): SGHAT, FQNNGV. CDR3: CASSEGRGRVYGNTIYF. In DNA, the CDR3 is TGTGCCAGCAGCGAGGGCAGGGGGCGCGTGTATGGAAACACCATATATTTT.

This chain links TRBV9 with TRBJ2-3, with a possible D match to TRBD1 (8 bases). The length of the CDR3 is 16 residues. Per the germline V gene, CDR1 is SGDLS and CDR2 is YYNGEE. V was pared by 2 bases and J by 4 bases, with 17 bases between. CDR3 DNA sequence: TGTGCCAGCAGCGTTAGGTGGACAGGGAGGGCAGATACGCAGTATTTT. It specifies CASSVRWTGRADTQYF.

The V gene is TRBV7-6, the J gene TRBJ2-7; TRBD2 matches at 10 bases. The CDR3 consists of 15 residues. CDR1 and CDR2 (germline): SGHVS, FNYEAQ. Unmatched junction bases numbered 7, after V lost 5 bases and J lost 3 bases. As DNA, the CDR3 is TGTGCCAGCAGCATGAGAGCGGGGGGGCTCTACGAGCAGTACTTC. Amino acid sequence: CASSMRAGGLYEQYF.

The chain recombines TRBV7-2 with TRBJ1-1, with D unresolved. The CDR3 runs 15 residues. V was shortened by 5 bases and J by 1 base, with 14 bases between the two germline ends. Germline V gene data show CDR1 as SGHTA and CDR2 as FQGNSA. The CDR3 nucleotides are TGTGCCAGCAGCAGATCCTCAGAGGAGAACACTGAAGCTTTCTTT. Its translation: CASSRSSEENTEAFF.

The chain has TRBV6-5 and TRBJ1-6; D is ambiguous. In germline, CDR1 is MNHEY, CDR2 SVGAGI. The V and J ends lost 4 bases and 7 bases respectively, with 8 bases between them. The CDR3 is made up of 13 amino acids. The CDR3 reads CASSSPGNSPLHF. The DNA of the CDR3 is TGTGCCAGCAGTTCTCCGGGGAATTCACCCCTCCACTTT.

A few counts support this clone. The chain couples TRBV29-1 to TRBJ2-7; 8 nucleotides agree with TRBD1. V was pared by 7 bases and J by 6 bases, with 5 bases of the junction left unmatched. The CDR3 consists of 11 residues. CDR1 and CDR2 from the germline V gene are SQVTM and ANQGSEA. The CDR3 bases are TGCAGCGGGAGGACAGGGTCCGAGCAGTACTTC. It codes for CSGRTGSEQYF.

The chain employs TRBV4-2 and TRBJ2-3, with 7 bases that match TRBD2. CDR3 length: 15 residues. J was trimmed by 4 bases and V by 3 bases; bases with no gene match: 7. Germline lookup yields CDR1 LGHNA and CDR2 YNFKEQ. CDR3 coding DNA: TGTGCCAGCAGCCAGGACGGCGGGGGTTCAGATACGCAGTATTTT. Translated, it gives CASSQDGGGSDTQYF.

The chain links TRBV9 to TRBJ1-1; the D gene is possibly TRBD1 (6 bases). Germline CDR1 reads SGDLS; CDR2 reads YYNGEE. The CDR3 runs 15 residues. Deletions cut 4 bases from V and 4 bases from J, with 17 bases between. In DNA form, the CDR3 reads TGTGCCAGCAGCTCAGGACAGACCCTTGGCACTGAAGCTTTCTTT. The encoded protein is CASSSGQTLGTEAFF. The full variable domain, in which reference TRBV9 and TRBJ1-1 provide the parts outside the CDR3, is DSGVTQTPKHLITATGQRVTLRCSPRSGDLSVYWYQQSLDQGLQFLIQYYNGEERAKGNILERFSAQQFPDLHSELNLSSLELGDSALYFCASSSGQTLGTEAFFGQGTRLTVV.

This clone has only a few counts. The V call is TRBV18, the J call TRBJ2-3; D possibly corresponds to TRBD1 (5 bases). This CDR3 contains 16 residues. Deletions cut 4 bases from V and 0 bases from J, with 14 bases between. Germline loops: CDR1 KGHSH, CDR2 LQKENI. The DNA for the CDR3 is TGTGCCAGCTCACTCAGTACAGGCGCTAGCACAGATACGCAGTATTTT. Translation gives CASSLSTGASTDTQYF.

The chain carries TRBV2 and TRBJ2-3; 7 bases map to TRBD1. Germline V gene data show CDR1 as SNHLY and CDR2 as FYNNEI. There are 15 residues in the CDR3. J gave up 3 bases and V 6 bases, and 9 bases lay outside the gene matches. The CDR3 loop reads CASRGYRGSTDTQYF. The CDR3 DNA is TGTGCCAGCAGGGGTTACAGGGGATCAACAGATACGCAGTATTTT.

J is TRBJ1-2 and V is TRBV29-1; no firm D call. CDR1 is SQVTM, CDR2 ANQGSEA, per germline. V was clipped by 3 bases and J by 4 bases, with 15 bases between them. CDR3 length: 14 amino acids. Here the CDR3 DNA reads TGCAGCGTTGAGGTCCGGGGAGGATTCTATGGCTACACCTTC. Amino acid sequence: CSVEVRGGFYGYTF. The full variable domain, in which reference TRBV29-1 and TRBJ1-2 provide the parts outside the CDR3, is SAVISQKPSRDICQRGTSLTIQCQVDSQVTMMFWYRQQPGQSLTLIATANQGSEATYESGFVIDKFPISRPNLTFSTLTVSNMSPEDSSIYLCSVEVRGGFYGYTFGSGTRLTVV.

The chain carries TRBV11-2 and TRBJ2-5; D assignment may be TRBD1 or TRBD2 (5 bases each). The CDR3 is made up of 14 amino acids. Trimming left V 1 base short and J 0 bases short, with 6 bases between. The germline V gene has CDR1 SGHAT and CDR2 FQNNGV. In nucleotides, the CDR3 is TGTGCCAGCAGCTTAGGGGGGTACCAAGAGACCCAGTACTTC. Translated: CASSLGGYQETQYF.

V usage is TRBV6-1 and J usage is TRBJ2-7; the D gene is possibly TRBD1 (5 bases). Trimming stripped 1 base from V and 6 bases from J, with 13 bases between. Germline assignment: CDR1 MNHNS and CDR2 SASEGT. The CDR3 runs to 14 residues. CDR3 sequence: CASSEVGRACEQYF. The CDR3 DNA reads TGTGCCAGCAGTGAAGTCGGCAGGGCCTGCGAGCAGTACTTC.

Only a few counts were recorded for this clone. The CDR3 spells CASSSDRVPGNTIYF. The CDR3 DNA reads TGTGCCAGCAGCTCCGACAGGGTTCCTGGAAACACCATATATTTT. The rearrangement uses TRBV5-8 and TRBJ1-3, with 7 bases that match TRBD1. Germline V gene data show CDR1 as SGHTS and CDR2 as YDEGEE. The CDR3 runs to 15 residues. Trimming removed 3 bases from V and 2 bases from J; junction bases left unmatched: 5.

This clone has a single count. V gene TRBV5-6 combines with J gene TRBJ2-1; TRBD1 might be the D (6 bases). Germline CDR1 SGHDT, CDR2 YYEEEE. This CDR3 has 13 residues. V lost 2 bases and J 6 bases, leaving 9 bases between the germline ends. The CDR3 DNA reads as TGTGCCAGCAGCTTCGGGACACTCAATGAGCAGTTCTTC. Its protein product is CASSFGTLNEQFF.

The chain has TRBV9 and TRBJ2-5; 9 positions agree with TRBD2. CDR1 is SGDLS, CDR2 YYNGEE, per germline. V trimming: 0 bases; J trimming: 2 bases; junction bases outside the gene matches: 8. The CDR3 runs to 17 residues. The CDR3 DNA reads TGTGCCAGCAGCGTAGGGGATAGCGGGGGCCAACAAGAGACCCAGTACTTC. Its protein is CASSVGDSGGQQETQYF.

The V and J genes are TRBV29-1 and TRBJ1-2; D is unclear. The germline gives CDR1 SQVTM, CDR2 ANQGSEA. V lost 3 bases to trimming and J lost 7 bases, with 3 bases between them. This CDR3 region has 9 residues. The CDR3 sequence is CSVEIGYTF. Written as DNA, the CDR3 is TGCAGCGTTGAGATTGGCTACACCTTC.